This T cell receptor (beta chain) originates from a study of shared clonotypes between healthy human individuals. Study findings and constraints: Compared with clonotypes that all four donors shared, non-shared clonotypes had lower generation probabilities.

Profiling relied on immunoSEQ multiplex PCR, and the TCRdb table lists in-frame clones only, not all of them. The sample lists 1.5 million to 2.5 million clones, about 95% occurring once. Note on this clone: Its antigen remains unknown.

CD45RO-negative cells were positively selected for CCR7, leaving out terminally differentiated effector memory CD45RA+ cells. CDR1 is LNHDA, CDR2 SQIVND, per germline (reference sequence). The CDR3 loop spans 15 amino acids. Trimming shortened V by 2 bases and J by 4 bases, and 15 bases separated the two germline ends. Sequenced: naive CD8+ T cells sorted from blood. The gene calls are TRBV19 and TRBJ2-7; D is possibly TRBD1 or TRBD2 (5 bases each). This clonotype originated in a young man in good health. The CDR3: CASSILYGTSYEQYF. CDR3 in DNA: TGTGCCAGTAGTATACTTTACGGGACGTCTTACGAGCAGTACTTC.